This T cell receptor beta chain was captured in a study of long-term antiretroviral therapy in people with HIV. This clone has just one count. Survey-level resolution applied to immunoSEQ assay v3.0. Sequencing used immunoSEQ multiplex PCR; TCRdb keeps in-frame clones, though not all of them. The profile shows approximately 35,000 clones, over 90% of them singletons. With 0 bases removed from V and 4 bases from J, the gap between germline ends came to 9 bases. The CDR3 consists of 14 residues. CDR1 LGHNA and CDR2 YSLEER come from the germline V gene. This chain connects TRBV4-3 to TRBJ1-2; weak D call: TRBD1 (5 bases). The sample consisted of unsorted PBMCs, taken 4.1 years after starting antiretroviral therapy. The sequence was collected from a woman aged 50 to 60 with HIV. CDR3 DNA sequence: TGCGCCAGCAGCCAAGATAGTGGGGCCTATGGCTACACCTTC. Its protein product is CASSQDSGAYGYTF.